This T cell receptor (beta chain) was recovered during a study of T-cell reconstitution after alpha-beta-depleted transplantation in children. Findings and caveats of the study: Newly generated T cells supplied most T-cell counts and diversity one year post-transplant. Reportedly, only several hundred clones from non-depleted graft cells drove alpha-beta T-cell counts at about two months.

This clonotype was picked up a small number of times. What it binds is unknown. The CDR3 runs 15 residues. V dropped 4 bases and J dropped 3; count of bases not matched to a gene: 6. Germline V gives CDR1 SGHRS, CDR2 YFSETQ. Preparing the TCRbeta library involved the use of unique molecular identifiers. MiXCR was run by TCRdb on the PCR reads, yielding one entry per CDR3 protein. Here the sample spans almost 600,000 distinct CDR3 sequences, 25% to 30% being singletons. The V gene is TRBV5-1, the J gene TRBJ2-2; 7 positions match TRBD1. The material sequenced was PBMCs, taken before TCRalphabeta/CD19-depleted stem cell transplant. This sequence was found in a boy under two years old with Wiskott-Aldrich syndrome, due to receive a stem cell transplant. The DNA for the CDR3 is TGCGCCAGCAGCCCTCGGACAGGCGACACCGGGGAGCTGTTTTTT. It yields the protein CASSPRTGDTGELFF. The full variable domain, completed using reference TRBV5-1 and TRBJ2-2, is KAGVTQTPRYLIKTRGQQVTLSCSPISGHRSVSWYQQTPGQGLQFLFEYFSETQRNKGNFPGRFSGRQFSNSRSEMNVSTLELGDSALYLCASSPRTGDTGELFFGEGSRLTVL.